The subject of this entry is one T cell receptor beta chain. Its antigen is unidentified. Trimming stripped 2 bases from V and 0 bases from J, with 11 bases between. The CDR3 is 15 residues long. Germline CDR1 and CDR2: SGHRS and YFSETQ. The method was immunoSEQ multiplex PCR; TCRdb's version includes in-frame clones alone and lacks a portion of them. The sample contains 90,000 to 100,000 clones, about 81% of which appear only once. The source of the sample is a study of T cell responses to AZD1222 COVID-19 vaccine. Regarding the study as a whole: Regions left unmutated in variants are reportedly the target of nearly half of spike-specific TCRs. Vaccine-associated CD4 TCRs ranged over spike, dominating at 160-218 and 743-854. Baseline serology detected seropositivity in only a handful of AZD1222 recipients. Repertoire collection took place solely once the T cell response had peaked.

The source material was peripheral blood, sampled 28 days after the second AZD1222 dose. The clonotype was recovered from an adult who received the AZD1222 COVID-19 vaccine. The V call is TRBV5-1, the J call TRBJ1-1, with D possibly being TRBD1 (6 bases). CDR3 in DNA: TGCGCCAGCAGCTTAGGGGGAGTATTGAACACTGAAGCTTTCTTT. This encodes CASSLGGVLNTEAFF.